The next 32 T cell receptor beta chains were all read from a single sample in a study of T-cell reconstitution after alpha-beta-depleted transplantation in children. Unique molecular identifiers featured in how the TCRbeta library was prepared. TCRdb ran MiXCR on the PCR reads and lists one entry per CDR3 protein. The sample lists around 700,000 distinct CDR3 sequences, 13% occurring once. Sample: PBMCs, taken before TCRalphabeta/CD19-depleted stem cell transplant. Source of these receptors: a girl aged 2 to 10 with congenital amegakaryocytic thrombocytopenia, due to receive a stem cell transplant.

This clonotype was observed many times. The chain is built from TRBV5-1 and TRBJ2-1, with D possibly matching TRBD2 (6 bases). From germline, CDR1 is SGHRS and CDR2 YFSETQ. This CDR3 region has 16 residues. Trimming pared 4 bases from V and 2 bases from J, leaving 16 bases between. The CDR3 loop is CASSPYPEGAYNEQFF. The CDR3 coding sequence is TGCGCCAGCAGCCCCTACCCGGAGGGCGCCTACAATGAGCAGTTCTTC. The entire variable domain, with the rest obtained from reference TRBV5-1 and TRBJ2-1, is as follows: KAGVTQTPRYLIKTRGQQVTLSCSPISGHRSVSWYQQTPGQGLQFLFEYFSETQRNKGNFPGRFSGRQFSNSRSEMNVSTLELGDSALYLCASSPYPEGAYNEQFFGPGTRLTVL.

V gene TRBV5-5 combines with J gene TRBJ2-1, with 7 bases that match TRBD2. Germline V CDR1 and CDR2: SGHKS, YYEKEE (reference sequence). Trimming at V came to 4 bases and at J to 1 base, leaving 11 bases not matched to a gene. The CDR3 is 17 residues long. The CDR3 region has the DNA TGTGCCAGCAGCGCCCCTTCTAGCGGACGTTCCTACAATGAGCAGTTCTTC. This encodes CASSAPSSGRSYNEQFF.

This clonotype was observed a handful of times. This chain links TRBV20-1 with TRBJ1-2, with no clear D. The CDR3 runs 12 residues. The germline V gene encodes CDR1 DFQATT and CDR2 SNEGSKA (reference sequence). Trimming removed 3 bases at V and 5 bases at J, with 10 bases between. CDR3 nucleotides: TGCAGTGCTAGTCAGATGGGGTATGGCTACACCTTC. The encoded protein is CSASQMGYGYTF.

This clonotype was seen repeatedly, ten times or more. The chain employs TRBV5-1 and TRBJ2-1; no firm D call. Deletions cut 2 bases from V and 1 base from J, with 4 bases between. The CDR3 consists of 13 residues. Germline-derived CDR1 and CDR2 are SGHRS and YFSETQ. The CDR3, as DNA: TGCGCCAGCAGCTTCGGGTCCTACAATGAGCAGTTCTTC. Translation gives CASSFGSYNEQFF.

This clonotype has a count of ten or more. The DNA of the CDR3 is TGCAGCGTTGAAGGCGGGAGCAGGACAGATACGCAGTATTTT. Its protein is CSVEGGSRTDTQYF. The chain has TRBV29-1 and TRBJ2-3; 7 bases map to TRBD2. J gave up 3 bases and V 1 base, and 4 bases lay outside the gene matches. Germline assignment: CDR1 SQVTM and CDR2 ANQGSEA. The CDR3 loop spans 14 amino acids.

This clonotype was found many times. In DNA form, the CDR3 reads TGTGCCAGCAGTTTATCTGGGGGAGGACAGACCCAGTACTTC. Translation: CASSLSGGGQTQYF. The J gene is TRBJ2-5, the V gene TRBV12-3 or TRBV12-4; D may be TRBD2 (6 bases). The V gene lost 2 bases and the J gene lost 6 bases, with 13 bases spanning the gap. The CDR3 spans 14 residues.

This clonotype was seen a few times. This chain links TRBV10-3 with TRBJ2-7, with D possibly being TRBD1 (5 bases). The V end lost 8 bases, the J end lost 0 bases, and 14 bases lay between the germline ends. The germline CDR1 and CDR2 sequences are ENHRY and SYGVKD. This CDR3 is 14 amino acids long. The CDR3 coding sequence is TGTGCCATCGGGGCCCAGCCGGGCTCCTACGAGCAGTACTTC. It specifies CAIGAQPGSYEQYF.

This chain joins TRBV7-9 and TRBJ2-5, with D possibly matching TRBD1 (5 bases). The germline V gene encodes CDR1 SEHNR and CDR2 FQNEAQ (reference sequence). The CDR3 runs 17 residues. The germline V and J ends were trimmed by 3 bases and 5 bases, with 22 bases remaining between them. The CDR3 nucleotides are TGTGCCAGCAGCTTTGCCCCAGCAGGGCGGTGGCGCGAGACCCAGTACTTC. Its translation is CASSFAPAGRWRETQYF.

As DNA, the CDR3 is TGTGCCAGCAGATCCGGGGGGACTGACCAAGAGACCCAGTACTTC. This translates into CASRSGGTDQETQYF. V usage is TRBV14 and J usage is TRBJ2-5; TRBD2 aligns across 7 bases. The junction had 7 bases not matched to a gene; V was cut back by 6 bases and J by 0 bases. The germline V gene encodes CDR1 SGHDN and CDR2 FVKESK. This CDR3 region has 15 residues.

This clonotype showed up many times. The chain joins TRBV5-1 to TRBJ1-2; 9 bases are shared with TRBD1. Per the germline V gene, CDR1 is SGHRS and CDR2 is YFSETQ. The CDR3 is 15 residues long. After removal of 2 bases from V and 4 bases from J, the junction contained 6 bases not matched to a gene. CDR3: CASSFRDRVVYGYTF. In nucleotides, the CDR3 is TGCGCCAGCAGCTTCCGGGACAGGGTGGTCTATGGCTACACCTTC.

In this sample, this clonotype turned up a few times. The V call is TRBV3-1, the J call TRBJ2-2; 7 bases are shared with TRBD2. Germline loops: CDR1 LGHDT, CDR2 YNNKEL (reference sequence). The CDR3 consists of 20 residues. V lost 2 bases, J lost 4 bases, and 19 bases stayed unmatched. Here the CDR3 reads CASSQIRAGTITPVTGELFF. In DNA form, the CDR3 reads TGTGCCAGCAGCCAAATTCGAGCGGGAACTATTACACCAGTCACCGGGGAGCTGTTTTTT.

The CDR3 nucleotides are TGCGCCAGCAGCTTGGCCTCCTCCACTGGGTATGATGGCTACACCTTC. Amino acid sequence: CASSLASSTGYDGYTF. The chain combines TRBV5-1 with TRBJ1-2; no clear D. The CDR3 runs to 16 residues. Trimming removed 0 bases from V and 6 bases from J, with 18 bases in between. Germline-derived CDR1 and CDR2 are SGHRS and YFSETQ.

This clonotype has ten or more counts. The rearrangement links TRBV6-5 to TRBJ2-3, with 9 bases that match TRBD1. In germline, CDR1 is MNHEY, CDR2 SVGAGI. This CDR3 region has 19 residues. V was clipped by 4 bases and J by 1 base; unmatched bases: 15. The DNA of the CDR3 is TGTGCCAGCAGTTCCTCTTTACCCCACAGGGGGCAGGGCACAGATACGCAGTATTTT. Residues: CASSSSLPHRGQGTDTQYF.

There are a few counts of this clonotype. The chain is built from TRBV6-1 and TRBJ1-5, with D perhaps TRBD1 (6 bases). V dropped 5 bases and J dropped 5 bases, with 16 bases sitting between them. The CDR3 spans 15 residues. Germline CDR1 reads MNHNS; CDR2 reads SASEGT. CDR3 bases: TGTGCCAGCAGTCCCCGGCAGGGGAGAGATCAGCCCCAGCATTTT. Protein product: CASSPRQGRDQPQHF.

This clonotype was observed many times. The chain is built from TRBV20-1 and TRBJ2-7; no firm D call. Germline-derived CDR1 and CDR2 are DFQATT and SNEGSKA (reference sequence). The CDR3 has 12 amino acids. Trimming removed 1 base from V and 9 bases from J, with 13 bases in between. The CDR3 loop is CSARVLQDGQYF. DNA for the CDR3: TGCAGTGCTAGAGTACTCCAGGACGGGCAGTACTTC.

The chain combines TRBV5-1 with TRBJ2-7; D could derive from TRBD1 or TRBD2 (5 bases each). This CDR3 region has 16 residues. Per the germline V gene, CDR1 is SGHRS and CDR2 is YFSETQ. Trimming shortened V by 6 bases and J by 5 bases, and 24 bases separated the two germline ends. This chain's CDR3 is CASIQPRGTRPDEQYF. The CDR3 DNA follows: TGCGCCAGCATCCAACCCCGGGGCACCCGTCCTGACGAGCAGTACTTC.

This clonotype was seen more than once but under ten times. V and J are TRBV7-9 and TRBJ1-2, with 9 bases that match TRBD1. The CDR3 contains 11 residues. CDR1 is SEHNR and CDR2 is FQNEAQ in the germline V gene (reference sequence). Unmatched junction bases numbered 5, after V lost 4 bases and J lost 14 bases. CDR3 DNA sequence: TGTGCCAGCAGCTCTGGGACAGGGTGGACCTTC. Its protein is CASSSGTGWTF.

This clonotype appeared a few times. The rearrangement joins TRBV28 to TRBJ2-7; no definite D call. V was pared by 3 bases and J by 6 bases, with 3 bases between. This CDR3 spans 10 amino acids. Germline V lookup: CDR1 MDHEN, CDR2 SYDVKM. The CDR3 DNA follows: TGTGCCAGCAGTTTCCGCGAGCAGTACTTC. Translated, it gives CASSFREQYF. Looking up the rest from reference TRBV28 and TRBJ2-7 gives the full variable domain: DVKVTQSSRYLVKRTGEKVFLECVQDMDHENMFWYRQDPGLGLRLIYFSYDVKMKEKGDIPEGYSVSREKKERFSLILESASTNQTSMYLCASSFREQYFGPGTRLTVT.

In this sample, this clonotype turned up a few times. This rearrangement joins TRBV20-1 to TRBJ2-7, with 12 positions matching TRBD2. Unmatched junction bases numbered 10, after V lost 5 bases and J lost 2 bases. Germline lookup yields CDR1 DFQATT and CDR2 SNEGSKA (reference sequence). The CDR3 loop spans 16 amino acids. This CDR3 is CSAASGLAGEPYEQYF. The CDR3, as DNA: TGCAGTGCTGCCTCGGGACTAGCGGGTGAACCCTACGAGCAGTACTTC.

This clonotype was counted a single time. The chain combines TRBV20-1 with TRBJ2-1; 7 bases fit TRBD2. The CDR3 loop spans 13 amino acids. J was trimmed by 7 bases and V by 2 bases; bases with no gene match: 5. Per germline, CDR1 DFQATT and CDR2 SNEGSKA (reference sequence). CDR3 coding DNA: TGCAGTGCTAGACGGAGGACTAGTAATGAGCAGTTCTTC. Its translation is CSARRRTSNEQFF.

This clonotype showed up many times. This chain links TRBV12-5 with TRBJ1-1; D is unclear. Trimming took 3 bases from V and 6 from J, leaving 2 bases between them. This CDR3 has 10 residues. The V gene's germline CDR1 is LGHNT and CDR2 FRNRAP. CDR3 residues: CASGFPEAFF. Written as DNA, the CDR3 is TGTGCTAGTGGTTTCCCTGAAGCTTTCTTT.

The chain carries TRBV5-1 and TRBJ2-3, with D possibly TRBD2 on 5 matching bases. CDR3 length: 15 residues. Trimming shortened V by 0 bases and J by 5 bases, and 13 bases separated the two germline ends. Germline V gene sequence: CDR1 SGHRS, CDR2 YFSETQ. The CDR3 DNA follows: TGCGCCAGCAGCTTGGTTCTAGCTTTTCAAGATACGCAGTATTTT. Amino acid sequence: CASSLVLAFQDTQYF.

This clonotype was recorded at least ten times. J is TRBJ2-5 and V is TRBV12-3 or TRBV12-4; D not certain. The CDR3 spans 12 residues. Trimming took off 8 bases at V and 5 bases at J, with 12 bases between the two ends. CDR3 region: CASQAQKETQYF. The CDR3 region has the DNA TGTGCCAGCCAAGCGCAAAAGGAGACCCAGTACTTC.

Here the CDR3 reads CASSLNPGGANEKLFF. As DNA, the CDR3 is TGTGCCAGCAGCTTAAATCCGGGGGGAGCGAATGAAAAACTGTTTTTT. This sequence joins TRBV7-2 and TRBJ1-4, with TRBD1 as a possible D gene (5 bases). V was pared by 2 bases and J by 5 bases, with 15 bases between. Germline lookup yields CDR1 SGHTA and CDR2 FQGNSA. The CDR3 covers 16 residues.

This clonotype was seen ten or more times. The chain employs TRBV29-1 and TRBJ2-7; D not resolved. Germline V CDR1 and CDR2: SQVTM, ANQGSEA. The CDR3 is made up of 14 amino acids. Trimming cost V 6 bases and J 5 bases, with 20 bases left between them. The CDR3: CSVGGPIIQDEQYF. CDR3 nucleotide sequence: TGCAGCGTCGGTGGACCGATAATCCAGGACGAGCAGTACTTC.

This chain uses TRBV14 with TRBJ2-2; D not certain. The V and J ends lost 5 bases and 6 bases respectively, with 10 bases between them. This CDR3 is 13 amino acids long. CDR1 is SGHDN and CDR2 is FVKESK in the germline V gene. The CDR3 protein is CASSTLLAGELFF. CDR3 DNA sequence: TGTGCCAGCAGCACCCTCTTAGCCGGGGAGCTGTTTTTT. Variable domain in full (rest from reference TRBV14 and TRBJ2-2): EAGVTQFPSHSVIEKGQTVTLRCDPISGHDNLYWYRRVMGKEIKFLLHFVKESKQDESGMPNNRFLAERTGGTYSTLKVQPAELEDSGVYFCASSTLLAGELFFGEGSRLTVL.

In this sample, this clonotype turned up a few times. This chain joins TRBV12-3 or TRBV12-4 and TRBJ1-5; D perhaps matches TRBD1 (6 bases). Trimming pared 2 bases from V and 7 bases from J, leaving 12 bases between. The CDR3 consists of 14 residues. The CDR3: CASSLMGGRQPQHF. The CDR3 region has the DNA TGTGCCAGCAGTTTAATGGGGGGCCGGCAGCCCCAGCATTTT.

The chain employs TRBV5-1 and TRBJ2-7; 14 bases fit TRBD2. Looked up from germline, CDR1 is SGHRS and CDR2 is YFSETQ. The CDR3 length is 16 residues. V trimming: 0 bases; J trimming: 2 bases; junction bases outside the gene matches: 1. The CDR3 sequence: CASSLETSGRAYEQYF. The CDR3 coding sequence is TGCGCCAGCAGCTTGGAGACTAGCGGGAGGGCCTACGAGCAGTACTTC.

This clonotype turned up a few times. This sequence joins TRBV7-9 and TRBJ2-3; possible D gene TRBD1, 5 bases. Germline V CDR1 and CDR2: SEHNR, FQNEAQ (reference sequence). CDR3 length: 14 amino acids. V gave up 5 bases and J gave up 5 bases, with 14 bases separating them. CDR3 loop: CASSPRVSEDTQYF. The CDR3 nucleotides read TGTGCCAGCAGCCCCAGGGTCAGTGAAGATACGCAGTATTTT.

In this sample, this clonotype turned up a few times. The genes are TRBV14 and TRBJ2-1, with 11 positions matching TRBD2. Germline lookup yields CDR1 SGHDN and CDR2 FVKESK. Germline trimming cut 0 bases from V and 4 bases from J; bases unmatched to any gene: 8. This CDR3 region has 18 residues. The CDR3 nucleotides read TGTGCCAGCAGCCAAGATCTTTTGACTAGCGGGAAGTACAATGAGCAGTTCTTC. This encodes CASSQDLLTSGKYNEQFF.

This chain connects TRBV5-1 to TRBJ2-2, with 10 bases fitting TRBD2. Germline-derived CDR1 and CDR2 are SGHRS and YFSETQ. This CDR3 is 18 amino acids long. Trimming cost V 5 bases and J 4 bases; bases outside gene matches: 14. CDR3 DNA: TGCGCCAGCAGTCGCAGAAATTTAGCGGGAGGCGGCACCGGGGAGCTGTTTTTT. This gives the protein CASSRRNLAGGGTGELFF.

A few counts support this clonotype. The chain uses TRBV20-1 and TRBJ2-1; 9 bases are shared with TRBD2. Losses at the gene ends were 3 bases for V and 4 bases for J; bases not matched to a gene: 13. Germline lookup yields CDR1 DFQATT and CDR2 SNEGSKA (reference sequence). The CDR3 totals 17 residues. CDR3 nucleotides: TGCAGTGCTAGGTTGAGGTCTAGCGGGATGAGTTACAATGAGCAGTTCTTC. As protein: CSARLRSSGMSYNEQFF.